This T cell receptor (beta chain) appears in the sequencing data of a study of sequential checkpoint blockade in melanoma (dated by TCRdb to the late 2010s). Regarding the study in general: Patients were assigned by 1:1 randomization to either first-line nivolumab followed by ipilimumab (arm A) or ipilimumab followed by nivolumab (arm B). Both trial sequences were followed by maintenance nivolumab.

Sequences LNHDA (CDR1) and SQIVND (CDR2) are obtained from the germline V gene (reference sequence). From V the trimming removes 8 bases and from J it removes 5 bases, while the gene matches leave 6 bases of the junction unaccounted for. The CDR3 holds 14 amino acids from the cysteine to the phenylalanine. Of all the DNA, just the CDR3 is kept, 42 bases in frame from base 1. TCRbeta CDR3 regions were immunosequenced from genomic DNA with the immunoSEQ Assay. Prior to high-throughput sequencing, genomic DNA was amplified by bias-controlled multiplex PCR. In the original analysis: To quantify the absolute abundance of each unique TCRbeta CDR3 region, the sequences were collapsed and filtered. Clonality, defined as 1 minus Pielou's evenness, was calculated using productive rearrangements only. Clones with significantly greater frequencies in on-treatment versus baseline samples were identified using a previously published method. The immuneACCESS repertoire file appears here via TCRdb, limited to in-frame rearrangements. These files lack a portion of the clones; in checked studies, under half of the deficit traces to unresolved V genes, and the cause of the others is not known. Clone size and V and J calls were adopted from that table, with D and trimming inferred from the DNA. This sample lists around 10,000 clones; roughly 72% were detected once. The ten top clones hold more than 35% of the sample.

Study-wide findings and limitations: The model for predicting response that combines TCR metrics with mutation burden needs to be validated in larger, independent patient cohorts.

With regard to this clone: No cognate antigen has been identified for it. One base away there is no much larger clone; base qualities are not given.

The treatment or condition label on this specimen signifies: randomized to nivolumab then ipilimumab (arm A) or the reverse (arm B). None of the patients in the trial had previously been given DNA-damaging chemotherapy. On a FACS Aria II flow cytometer, live CD3+CD8+ cells that were negative for CD19 and CD56 were sorted from thawed PBMCs. Samples came from patients with melanoma in CheckMate 064, a randomized, open-label phase II trial of sequential checkpoint blockade. Leukapheresis was used to collect peripheral blood mononuclear cells, which were then purified with Ficoll-Paque and frozen in human serum with about 10% DMSO. Purity of sorted blood CD3+CD8+ cells was verified at >98% immediately after sorting, followed by DNA extraction.

Recombination joined TRBV19 with TRBJ1-1, and TRBD1 matches 12 of the central bases. The TCR was taken from a human donor with melanoma. The sequences come from CD8+ T cells sorted from blood (inferred from file names), collected from a patient given nivolumab and ipilimumab in sequence. The CDR3 here reads CASLGQGAKTEAFF. The nucleotide sequence is TGTGCCAGTCTGGGACAGGGGGCTAAAACTGAAGCTTTCTTT. Here the CDR3 is joined to the reference TRBV19 and TRBJ1-1 genes, and the full variable domain is: DGGITQSPKYLFRKEGQNVTLSCEQNLNHDAMYWYRQDPGQGLRLIYYSQIVNDFQKGDIAEGYSVSREKKESFPLTVTSAQKNPTAFYLCASLGQGAKTEAFFGQGTRLTVV.